What follows are 10 T cell receptor beta chains derived from one specimen sequenced in a study of OX40 agonist ivuxolimab in advanced cancers. Sequencing was performed with immunoSEQ multiplex PCR; in TCRdb, only in-frame clones are kept and a portion is missing. The sample includes roughly 40,000 clones, about 87% of them seen just once. Source: CD4+ or CD8+ T cells sorted from blood, taken in a trial of the OX40 agonist ivuxolimab. These receptors originate from an adult with an advanced solid tumor such as melanoma, head and neck, liver or kidney cancer.

In this sample, this clone turned up once. The chain has TRBV2 and TRBJ2-7, with a tentative D call TRBD1 (6 bases). Trimming removed 8 bases from V and 1 base from J, with 15 bases in between. The CDR3 totals 14 residues. Germline values: CDR1 SNHLY, CDR2 FYNNEI. In DNA, the CDR3 is TGTGCCAGCGCCGAGAACAGGGAATCCTACGAGCAGTACTTC. Its translation is CASAENRESYEQYF.

The chain has TRBV30 and TRBJ1-5; D gene ambiguous. Germline loops: CDR1 GTSNPN, CDR2 SVGIG (reference sequence). The ends were cut back, 0 bases at V and 6 bases at J, with 12 bases in the middle. The CDR3 length is 14 residues. The CDR3 reads CAWSVLLGRQPQHF. The DNA of the CDR3 is TGTGCCTGGAGTGTACTACTAGGTCGTCAGCCCCAGCATTTT.

The chain carries TRBV7-9 and TRBJ2-3; 9 positions match TRBD2. Trimming at V came to 3 bases and at J to 6 bases, leaving 16 bases not matched to a gene. The CDR3 spans 18 residues. Germline V CDR1 and CDR2: SEHNR, FQNEAQ (reference sequence). As DNA, the CDR3 is TGTGCCAGCAGCTTGGGCCACACCAGCGGGAGGCGTGCGGATACGCAGTATTTT. Protein: CASSLGHTSGRRADTQYF.

This rearrangement joins TRBV27 to TRBJ1-6; TRBD1 aligns across 8 bases. This CDR3 contains 18 residues. The V gene end was trimmed by 7 bases and the J gene end by 7 bases; junction bases not matched to a gene: 18. From germline, CDR1 is MNHEY and CDR2 SMNVEV (reference sequence). CDR3 sequence (DNA): TGTGCCAGCAACCCATTAAAAGCCGGGACAGGTACAAATTCACCCCTCCACTTT. It codes for CASNPLKAGTGTNSPLHF.

The CDR3 nucleotides read TGTGCCAGCAGTTACAGGGCCACCTACGAGCAGTACTTC. This translates into CASSYRATYEQYF. The J gene is TRBJ2-7, the V gene TRBV6-6; D unclear. There are 13 residues in the CDR3. The germline gives CDR1 MNHNY, CDR2 SVGAGI (reference sequence). V was clipped by 2 bases and J by 2 bases, with 7 bases between them.

The chain carries TRBV6-6 and TRBJ2-3; perhaps TRBD2 as D (6 bases). Germline values: CDR1 MNHNY, CDR2 SVGAGI (reference sequence). V gave up 7 bases and J gave up 5 bases, with 19 bases separating them. The CDR3 totals 15 residues. The chain's CDR3 is CASKAEGGGLDTQYF. CDR3 bases: TGTGCCAGCAAGGCGGAAGGAGGAGGGTTAGATACGCAGTATTTT.

The rearrangement links TRBV7-9 to TRBJ1-5, with unresolved D. Germline assignment: CDR1 SEHNR and CDR2 FQNEAQ (reference sequence). The CDR3 runs 13 residues. V lost 1 base and J lost 7, with 8 bases in between. The CDR3 loop reads CASSLGSPQPQHF. The CDR3 nucleotides read TGTGCCAGCAGCTTAGGGTCCCCGCAGCCCCAGCATTTT.

The chain carries TRBV28 and TRBJ2-7, with TRBD1 matching 8 bases. The length of the CDR3 is 14 residues. Germline CDR1 and CDR2: MDHEN and SYDVKM. With V trimmed by 8 bases and J by 2 bases, 8 bases remained unmatched. The CDR3 reads CASYDRGKAYEQYF. The CDR3 nucleotides read TGTGCCAGCTACGACAGGGGTAAGGCCTACGAGCAGTACTTC.

The V and J genes are TRBV23-1 and TRBJ2-2, with TRBD2 matching over 10 bases. TRBV23-1 qualifies as an ORF whose function is uncertain. CDR3 length: 18 amino acids. Unmatched junction bases numbered 9, after V lost 0 bases and J lost 5 bases. DNA of the CDR3: TGCGCCAGCAGTCAATCTGGCAGCGGGAGGGCCAGGACCGGGGAGCTGTTTTTT. Translated: CASSQSGSGRARTGELFF.

V gene TRBV9 combines with J gene TRBJ1-2, with 10 bases matching TRBD1. Per germline, CDR1 SGDLS and CDR2 YYNGEE. V shed 4 bases, J shed 6 bases, and the junction held 9 bases outside the gene matches. The CDR3 loop spans 15 amino acids. CDR3 loop: CASSNTGTGVDGYTF. The CDR3 region has the DNA TGTGCCAGCAGCAACACCGGGACAGGGGTGGATGGCTACACCTTC.